This T cell receptor (beta chain) was found in a study of T-cell reconstitution after alpha-beta-depleted transplantation in children. Trimming left V 10 bases short and J 6 bases short, with 10 bases between. The CDR3 spans 10 residues. Looked up from germline, CDR1 is MDHEN and CDR2 is SYDVKM. This clonotype was seen many times. As yet, its antigen is unknown. Study-wide results and limits: After transplant, high TCRbeta diversity at day 60 in some patients arose from surviving recipient T cells and thymic progenitors. Approximately two months post-transplant, alpha-beta T cells reportedly originated from several hundred expanded graft clones. From newly produced T cells came most of the T-cell counts and diversity one year after transplant.

This sample's TCRbeta library carried unique molecular identifier barcodes. In TCRdb, the PCR reads were re-called with MiXCR into one record per CDR3 protein. The sample yields more than 400,000 distinct CDR3 sequences, about an eighth seen once. The source material was PBMCs, mostly from graft donor cells, sampled 180 days after TCRalphabeta/CD19-depleted stem cell transplant. This chain links TRBV28 with TRBJ2-7; D is uncertain. This sequence was found in a female patient between 2 and 10 years old who had a stem cell transplant for aplastic anemia, so the T cells may come from the graft donor. The CDR3 nucleotides read TGTGCCACCCGATGGGTCGAGCAGTACTTC. Residues: CATRWVEQYF.